This T cell receptor (beta chain) is drawn from a study of shared clonotypes between healthy human individuals. The germline CDR1 and CDR2 sequences are SGHTA and FQGNSA. V shed 3 bases and J shed 1 base, with 13 bases lying between them. CDR3 size: 16 residues. As handled by the study authors: Because ImmunoSEQ provided only junction sequences with no quality scores, the filtering differed. Using immunoSEQ multiplex PCR, the repertoire was profiled, and TCRdb retains in-frame clones only, with some absent. V, J and clone size are those of that table, while D and trimming were read from the DNA. This table holds about 1.5 million clones, 95% to 99% found once. Only Caucasian adults living in Nashville, Tennessee made up the donor group. CD4+ cells yielded CD45RA+ naive and CD45RA-negative memory subsets.

The sequence came from a young man in good health. The V and J genes are TRBV7-2 and TRBJ1-5; the D is unclear. Sequenced: naive CD4+ T cells sorted from blood. Subset noted: CD45RA+ positively selected. This chain's CDR3 is CASSLSGETSNQPQHF. The CDR3 DNA sequence: TGTGCCAGCAGCTTGTCAGGTGAAACAAGCAATCAGCCCCAGCATTTT.